The T cell receptor beta chain under discussion was sequenced for a study of blood T cell repertoires in COVID-19. Produced via immunoSEQ multiplex PCR; TCRdb's table is partial and in-frame only. The sample contains under 300,000 clones, 86% of which appear only once. The receptor comes from a man under 40 who had recovered from COVID-19. The sample was peripheral blood.

The CDR3 DNA reads TGCGCCAGCAGCCCCAACCTCGGGTCCGGGGCCAACGTCCTGACTTTC. It translates to CASSPNLGSGANVLTF. The rearrangement uses TRBV5-1 and TRBJ2-6; D is unclear. The germline gives CDR1 SGHRS, CDR2 YFSETQ. This CDR3 region has 16 residues. Trimming took 4 bases from V and 4 from J, leaving 15 bases between them.